The count of the clone carrying this TCR beta chain is one. TCRdb's table, derived via immunoSEQ multiplex PCR, lists solely in-frame clones and lacks some. The sample shows about 59,000 clones, more than 90% of them seen only once. This sample stems from a study of control samples from healthy donors and cancer patients. The V gene's germline CDR1 is KGHDR and CDR2 SFDVKD. V shed 9 bases and J shed 1 base, with 8 bases lying between them. CDR3 length equals 13 residues. The V and J genes are TRBV24-1 and TRBJ2-2; D is uncertain. The TCR originated in a man between 40 and 49 years old with colorectal cancer. Sequenced material: PBMCs. The CDR3 reads CATRDENTGELFF. The CDR3 DNA follows: TGTGCCACCCGAGACGAGAACACCGGGGAGCTGTTTTTT.